This entry describes one T cell receptor (beta chain). What it binds is unknown. Primers included in the PCR were 60 Vbeta and 13 Jbeta primers. Using immunoSEQ multiplex PCR, the repertoire was profiled, and TCRdb retains in-frame clones only, with some absent. The sample includes roughly 67,000 clones, around 80% of them seen just once. CDR3 length equals 13 residues. Germline V gives CDR1 MNHNY, CDR2 SVGAGI (reference sequence). V lost 10 bases and J lost 6, with 15 bases in between. The data derive from a study of cytomegalovirus exposure and HLA in healthy donors. Study-level results: Immune exposure data for these donors was limited to CMV serostatus.

The J gene is TRBJ2-2, the V gene TRBV6-6, with D possibly TRBD2 on 6 matching bases. The material sequenced was PBMCs. This TCR came from a man aged 35 to 55 in good health and CMV-seronegative. This CDR3 is CATAGSSPGELFF. As DNA, the CDR3 is TGTGCCACCGCGGGGTCTAGCCCCGGGGAGCTGTTTTTT.